This TCR beta chain was captured in a study of CD8 T cell repertoires and HIV-1 epitope variants. Whole-study context: Twenty-five autologous and known Gag and Nef epitope variant peptides each stimulated T cells separately. An uncultured baseline aliquot held 1M T cells. General study findings and limits: The TAALDMSHF plasma variant had no responses, unlike KF9 (roughly 5 clonotypes) and HW9 (one). Of roughly ten antigen-specific beta clonotypes, about six appeared to cross-react with escape variants.

The table came from immunoSEQ multiplex PCR; TCRdb's copy has only in-frame clones and leaves some out. The sample includes some 6,000 clones, around 70% seen only once; the top ten take roughly 40%. With 4 bases removed from V and 2 bases from J, the gap between germline ends came to 13 bases. This CDR3 region has 14 residues. Germline V lookup: CDR1 SGHDT, CDR2 YYEEEE. Only a few counts were recorded for this clone. Its antigen remains unidentified. The material sequenced was cultured CD8+ T cells derived from PBMCs. This receptor was taken from a male donor with HIV. The chain recombines TRBV5-6 with TRBJ2-7, with D possibly TRBD1 on 6 matching bases. The CDR3 loop is CASSLTGSAYEQYF. The CDR3 nucleotides read TGTGCCAGCAGCCTGACAGGTTCCGCCTACGAGCAGTACTTC.